This paragraph covers one TCR beta chain sequence. The table lists this clonotype with a few counts. The antigen it recognizes is unknown. No base quality values were provided; no much bigger clone lies one nucleotide off. The CDR3 starts with the cysteine, ends with the phenylalanine, and has 15 residues. The read is trimmed to its CDR3 DNA, 45 bases read in frame from base 1. Trimming removed 6 bases from V and 9 bases from J; the gene matches leave 13 bases unexplained. Looking up the germline V gene (reference sequence) yields CDR1 DFQATT and CDR2 SNEGSKA. This was a case-control study nested in a cohort of healthcare workers in London, UK, who had nasopharyngeal swab PCR tests and blood samples taken every week. Healthcare workers were recruited between 23 and 31 March 2020, during the week of the UK lockdown, and were followed weekly for up to roughly 15 weeks. The library was made by 5' RACE. TCRdb records NextSeq 500 as the sequencer. In the TCR library protocol, unique molecular identifiers were attached to individual cDNA molecules to correct for PCR bias and sequencing error. Sequencing covered both TCR alpha and beta chains, and within each sample the abundances of alpha and beta sequences were tightly co-correlated. As for the authors' bioinformatics: Decombinator V4 was used to annotate the V gene, J gene and CDR3 of the TCR sequences. Expanded TCRs were defined as changing significantly between any two time points under a Poisson model with p below 0.0001. TCR abundances were normalised to the total number of TCRs sequenced per sample and were expressed as counts per million. MAIT TCRs were defined by TRAV1-2 paired with TRAJ12, TRAJ20 or TRAJ33, and iNKT TCRs by TRAV10 paired with TRAJ18. A search of VDJdb, accessed on 1 November 2021, was run for TCRs annotated to CMV, EBV and SARS-CoV-2, with TCRs annotated for multiple antigens excluded. TCRdb applied fastp at Q25 and MiXCR to the public reads, then kept only in-frame beta chains. When rows share a CDR3 protein, they turn into one entry using the most common DNA and genes. Clone size and V and J calls follow TCRdb, not the original study. The sample table records nearly 55,000 distinct CDR3 sequences; roughly 7.6% of these occur just once. Of the sample, roughly a tenth is held by the ten largest clones.

The data stem from a study of early T cells in non-severe SARS-CoV-2 infection (dated by TCRdb to about 2021). Context from the whole study: Because TCR sequencing was done on bulk RNA from unsorted whole blood, the alpha and beta chains could not be paired. The paper's findings and limits, for the study overall: VDJdb matching was skewed toward anti-spike CD8 responses, so virus-specific expansions were likely underestimated and private and CD4 specificities were missed.

The sequencing used whole blood, collected at baseline. The sequence joins TRBV20-1 to TRBJ2-1; TRBD2 matches 11 bases in the middle. This clonotype was obtained from an adult who was a healthcare worker with PCR-confirmed SARS-CoV-2 infection or an uninfected control (not recorded which). The DNA sequence is as follows: TGCAGTGCGAGGACTAGCGGGTCTTATGGGGGTGAGCAGTTCTTC. Translated, this is CSARTSGSYGGEQFF.